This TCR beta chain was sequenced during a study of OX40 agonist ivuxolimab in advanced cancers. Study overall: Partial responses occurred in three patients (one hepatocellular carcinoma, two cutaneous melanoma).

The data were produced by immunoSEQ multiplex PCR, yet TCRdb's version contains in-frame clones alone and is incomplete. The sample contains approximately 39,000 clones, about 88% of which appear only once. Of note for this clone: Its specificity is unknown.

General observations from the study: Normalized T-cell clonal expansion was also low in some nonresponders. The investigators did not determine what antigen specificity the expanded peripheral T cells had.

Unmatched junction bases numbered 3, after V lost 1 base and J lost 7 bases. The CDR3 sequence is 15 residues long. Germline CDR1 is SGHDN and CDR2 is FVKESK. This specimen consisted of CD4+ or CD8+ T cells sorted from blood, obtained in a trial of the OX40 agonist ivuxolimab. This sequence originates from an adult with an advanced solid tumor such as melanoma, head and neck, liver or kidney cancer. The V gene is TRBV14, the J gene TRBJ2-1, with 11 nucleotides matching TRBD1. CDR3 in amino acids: CASSQVGDRGNEQFF. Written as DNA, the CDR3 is TGTGCCAGCAGCCAAGTGGGGGACAGGGGGAATGAGCAGTTCTTC.